These 16 T cell receptor beta chains originate from one sample sequenced in a study of sequential checkpoint blockade in melanoma. TCRdb's table, derived via immunoSEQ multiplex PCR, lists solely in-frame clones and lacks some. The sample shows 1,500 to 2,500 clones, roughly 21% of them seen only once. Treatment of the sample: randomized to nivolumab then ipilimumab (arm A) or the reverse (arm B). This sample comprised tumor tissue (inferred from file names), obtained from a patient given nivolumab and ipilimumab in sequence. These TCRs come from a human donor with melanoma.

The V call is TRBV30, the J call TRBJ2-3; D perhaps matches TRBD2 (6 bases). The V and J ends lost 2 bases and 2 bases respectively, with 11 bases between them. The germline V gene has CDR1 GTSNPN and CDR2 SVGIG (reference sequence). The CDR3 has 14 amino acids. CDR3 sequence reads: CAWSPSVLTDTQYF. Here the CDR3 DNA reads TGTGCCTGGAGTCCTAGCGTTCTCACAGATACGCAGTATTTT.

A few counts support this clone. The CDR3 loop is CASSLTGETGELFF. CDR3 sequence (DNA): TGTGCCAGCAGTCTTACAGGGGAGACCGGGGAGCTGTTTTTT. The chain links TRBV11-3 to TRBJ2-2; 7 bases are shared with TRBD1. The CDR3 runs to 14 residues. The J segment lost 5 bases and the V segment lost 6 bases, leaving 6 bases of the junction unmatched. CDR1 and CDR2 from the germline V gene are SGHNT and YENEEA.

In this sample, this clone turned up many times. The rearrangement links TRBV23-1 to TRBJ1-2, with 7 bases matching TRBD1. TRBV23-1 is annotated as an ORF whose role is uncertain. The CDR3 is 13 residues long. J lost 6 bases, V lost 6 bases, and 7 bases had no gene match. The CDR3 DNA sequence: TGCGCCAGCAGCGCCGACAGGGTGGATGGCTACACCTTC. Its protein is CASSADRVDGYTF.

This clone is medium-sized (0.01 to 0.1%) in the sample. The chain joins TRBV28 to TRBJ1-2; weak D call: TRBD1 (6 bases). Trimming pared 10 bases from V and 0 bases from J, leaving 12 bases between. CDR1 and CDR2 from the germline V gene are MDHEN and SYDVKM. This CDR3 has 13 amino acids. The CDR3 coding sequence is TGTGCCATCACAGGGCAACCTAACTATGGCTACACCTTC. This codes for CAITGQPNYGYTF.

This clone was seen a few times. J is TRBJ2-2 and V is TRBV23-1; D may be TRBD1 (7 bases). TRBV23-1 is marked as an open reading frame, function uncertain. The CDR3 runs to 15 residues. With 6 bases removed from V and 4 bases from J, the gap between germline ends came to 15 bases. The CDR3 reads CASSQGGGVTGELFF. CDR3 DNA sequence: TGCGCCAGCAGCCAAGGAGGGGGCGTCACCGGGGAGCTGTTTTTT.

This clone has a handful of counts. The chain joins TRBV30 to TRBJ1-4; D is ambiguous. This CDR3 region has 13 residues. Germline assignment: CDR1 GTSNPN and CDR2 SVGIG (reference sequence). V lost 6 bases and J lost 5, with 13 bases in between. The CDR3 loop is CACTLGSNEKLFF. The DNA of the CDR3 is TGTGCCTGTACTCTGGGGTCGAATGAAAAACTGTTTTTT.

The genes are TRBV5-1 and TRBJ1-3, with a possible D match to TRBD1 (5 bases). Germline V gene sequence: CDR1 SGHRS, CDR2 YFSETQ. The CDR3 runs 16 residues. V lost 0 bases to trimming and J lost 0 bases, with 10 bases between them. CDR3 residues: CASSLGRVDSGNTIYF. The CDR3 DNA reads TGCGCCAGCAGCTTGGGCAGGGTCGACTCTGGAAACACCATATATTTT.

The V gene is TRBV10-3, the J gene TRBJ1-1, with D possibly matching TRBD1 (5 bases). CDR3 length: 14 amino acids. The germline V gene has CDR1 ENHRY and CDR2 SYGVKD. Trimming removed 2 bases from V and 5 bases from J, with 12 bases in between. CDR3 in DNA: TGTGCCATCAGTGAGGAGGCAGGGCGGACTGAAGCTTTCTTT. Its translation: CAISEEAGRTEAFF.

This clone rates as medium-sized (0.01 to 0.1%). The chain joins TRBV11-3 to TRBJ1-3; D unresolved. Deletions cut 5 bases from V and 0 bases from J, with 14 bases between. CDR3 length: 16 residues. Germline values: CDR1 SGHNT, CDR2 YENEEA. The CDR3 nucleotides are TGTGCCAGCAGCCGCGGACCCACGAGCTCTGGAAACACCATATATTTT. It encodes CASSRGPTSSGNTIYF.

This clone is classed as medium-sized (0.01 to 0.1%). This sequence joins TRBV11-3 and TRBJ2-2, with 11 bases lining up with TRBD2. The CDR3 is 16 amino acids. Germline-derived CDR1 and CDR2 are SGHNT and YENEEA. Trimming cost V 5 bases and J 4 bases; bases outside gene matches: 6. The chain's CDR3 is CASSGSGGAVTGELFF. For the CDR3, the DNA is TGTGCCAGCAGCGGTAGCGGGGGGGCTGTCACCGGGGAGCTGTTTTTT.

J is TRBJ2-3 and V is TRBV10-2, with a possible D match to TRBD1 (5 bases). V was clipped by 2 bases and J by 4 bases, with 10 bases between them. Germline-derived CDR1 and CDR2 are WSHSY and SAAADI. The CDR3 has 14 amino acids. Here the CDR3 reads CASSEGAEADTQYF. The DNA for the CDR3 is TGCGCCAGCAGTGAGGGGGCCGAGGCAGATACGCAGTATTTT.

Within the sample, this clone is medium-sized. The CDR3 reads CASSYTDRGTEAFF. The CDR3 DNA sequence: TGTGCCAGCAGTTATACGGACAGGGGGACTGAAGCTTTCTTT. V is TRBV6-8 and J is TRBJ1-1, with 10 bases lining up with TRBD1. CDR3 length: 14 residues. The V and J ends lost 3 bases and 5 bases, in that order; junction bases with no gene match: 3. In germline, CDR1 is MNHGY, CDR2 SAAAGT.

By its share, this clone is hyperexpanded. The chain links TRBV9 to TRBJ2-2, with TRBD1 matching over 9 bases. With V trimmed by 4 bases and J by 4 bases, 14 bases remained unmatched. CDR3 length equals 18 residues. Germline V gene data show CDR1 as SGDLS and CDR2 as YYNGEE. This chain's CDR3 is CASSPDRGGRAGTGELFF. DNA for the CDR3: TGTGCCAGCAGCCCGGACAGGGGTGGGAGAGCGGGCACCGGGGAGCTGTTTTTT.

J is TRBJ2-7 and V is TRBV6-8, with TRBD2 as a possible D gene (6 bases). Per the germline V gene, CDR1 is MNHGY and CDR2 is SAAAGT. Trimming removed 1 base from V and 2 bases from J, with 12 bases in between. The CDR3 is 15 amino acids. CDR3 in amino acids: CASSYLTGGAYEQYF. The CDR3 DNA sequence: TGTGCCAGCAGTTACTTAACAGGCGGGGCCTACGAGCAGTACTTC.

This clone is deemed medium-sized. The gene calls are TRBV4-1 and TRBJ1-1, with D possibly being TRBD1 (6 bases). V lost 3 bases, J lost 1 base, and 9 bases lay in between. The germline V gene encodes CDR1 MGHRA and CDR2 YSYEKL. The CDR3 has 14 residues. Written as DNA, the CDR3 is TGCGCCAGCAGCCACGGACAGAGGAACACTGAAGCTTTCTTT. This codes for CASSHGQRNTEAFF.

The J gene is TRBJ1-2, the V gene TRBV6-8, with TRBD1 matching over 7 bases. The germline V gene has CDR1 MNHGY and CDR2 SAAAGT. V lost 8 bases, J lost 9 bases, and 9 bases stayed unmatched. The CDR3 is 12 residues long. The CDR3 DNA sequence: TGTGCCAGCCGGGACAGTTCTATGAGCTACACCTTC. Translation gives CASRDSSMSYTF.